The sequence of this T cell receptor beta chain was determined in a study of Graves' ophthalmopathy and Graves' hyperthyroidism. Overall study results and limits: Sensitivity of 85% to 90% and specificity of approximately 76% were achieved when a 13-signature model separated ophthalmopathy from stable hyperthyroidism.

This clonotype was seen ten or more times. Its antigen is unidentified. V lost 4 bases, J lost 6 bases, and 9 bases lay in between. The CDR3 is made up of 13 amino acids. Germline V CDR1 and CDR2: SGHAT, FQNNGV. The sequenced template was RNA, covering the TCR beta CDR3 region. The first round was an RT-PCR with HTBI primers, and the second round was a multiplex PCR. Each CDR3 protein is one row after TCRdb ran MiXCR on the multiplex PCR reads. The data contain around 1.1 million distinct CDR3 sequences, about two fifths of them singletons. V usage is TRBV11-2 and J usage is TRBJ2-2, with unresolved D. The sequence was collected from an adult man with Graves' hyperthyroidism. Sequencing was performed on peripheral blood or thyroid tissue (not recorded which). The DNA for the CDR3 is TGTGCCAGCAGCTCCGGGTTGCCCGGGGAGCTGTTTTTT. Its translation is CASSSGLPGELFF.